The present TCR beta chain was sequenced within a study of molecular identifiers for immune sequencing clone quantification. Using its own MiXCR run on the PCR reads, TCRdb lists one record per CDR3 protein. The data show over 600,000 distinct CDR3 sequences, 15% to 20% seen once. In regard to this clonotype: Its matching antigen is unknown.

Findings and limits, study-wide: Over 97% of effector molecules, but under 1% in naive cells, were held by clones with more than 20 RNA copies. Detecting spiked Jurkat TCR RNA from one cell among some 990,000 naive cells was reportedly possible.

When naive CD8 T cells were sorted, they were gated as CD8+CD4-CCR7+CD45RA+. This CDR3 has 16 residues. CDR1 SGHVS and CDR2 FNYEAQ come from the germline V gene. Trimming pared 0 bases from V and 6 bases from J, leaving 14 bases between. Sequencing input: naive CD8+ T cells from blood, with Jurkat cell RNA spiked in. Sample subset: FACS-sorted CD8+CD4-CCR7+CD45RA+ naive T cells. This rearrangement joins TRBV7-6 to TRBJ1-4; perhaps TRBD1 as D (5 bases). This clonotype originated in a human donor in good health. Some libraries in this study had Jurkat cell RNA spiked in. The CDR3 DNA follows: TGTGCCAGCAGCTTAGCGGACAAGGCTGAGGATGAAAAACTGTTTTTT. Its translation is CASSLADKAEDEKLFF.